This is a list of T cell receptor beta chains from one sample in a study of response to subunit inactivated influenza vaccine. MiXCR, run by TCRdb on the RT-PCR reads, gives a single entry per CDR3 protein. The sample carries over 800,000 distinct CDR3 sequences, around 21% recorded once. Material: PBMCs from blood, obtained less than 6 days after vaccination. These TCRs come from a man over 45 who received an inactivated influenza vaccine. Each CDR3 is given with its conserved first and last residue. Fields, in order: CDR3 length, J gene, D gene, V gene, clone size, CDR3 DNA, CDR3 protein. The D gene is left open where the match is weak. The size field is filled for only some rows; it gives once, few, many or a size class.

CDR3 length: 14; J gene: TRBJ2-7; D gene: .; V gene: TRBV10-2; clone size: few; CDR3 DNA: TGCGCCAGCAGTTTGAGACAAGCACCTTACGAGCAGTACTTC; CDR3 protein: CASSLRQAPYEQYF
CDR3 length: 14; J gene: TRBJ1-2; D gene: .; V gene: TRBV2; clone size: .; CDR3 DNA: TGTGCCAGCAGTGAGATGGGACAACGCTATGGCTACACCTTC; CDR3 protein: CASSEMGQRYGYTF
CDR3 length: 16; J gene: TRBJ2-1; D gene: .; V gene: TRBV6-2/TRBV6-3; clone size: once; CDR3 DNA: TGTGCCAGCAGTTATTACCACAGATACTCCTACAATGAGCAGTTCTTC; CDR3 protein: CASSYYHRYSYNEQFF
CDR3 length: 12; J gene: TRBJ2-7; D gene: .; V gene: TRBV6-5; clone size: .; CDR3 DNA: TGTGCCAGCAGCCCTAAGGGGTACGAGCAGTACTTC; CDR3 protein: CASSPKGYEQYF
CDR3 length: 16; J gene: TRBJ2-7; D gene: TRBD2; V gene: TRBV5-1; clone size: few; CDR3 DNA: TGCGCCAGCAGCTTTAATAGCGGGAGTAGATTCGACGAGCAGTACTTC; CDR3 protein: CASSFNSGSRFDEQYF
CDR3 length: 12; J gene: TRBJ2-5; D gene: .; V gene: TRBV25-1; clone size: .; CDR3 DNA: TGTGCCAGCTTAGGGGGTATCGAGACCCAGTACTTC; CDR3 protein: CASLGGIETQYF
CDR3 length: 12; J gene: TRBJ2-7; D gene: .; V gene: TRBV29-1; clone size: many; CDR3 DNA: TGCAGCGTTGACCGGGGGTTTGGCGAGCAGTACTTC; CDR3 protein: CSVDRGFGEQYF
CDR3 length: 16; J gene: TRBJ1-4; D gene: .; V gene: TRBV15; clone size: many; CDR3 DNA: TGTGCCACCAGCAAGACACAGCGAACAACTAATGAAAAACTGTTTTTT; CDR3 protein: CATSKTQRTTNEKLFF
CDR3 length: 13; J gene: TRBJ1-4; D gene: .; V gene: TRBV4-1; clone size: few; CDR3 DNA: TGCGCCAGCAGCCAAGGGTGGTCGGAAAAACTGTTTTTT; CDR3 protein: CASSQGWSEKLFF
CDR3 length: 16; J gene: TRBJ2-7; D gene: TRBD2; V gene: TRBV28; clone size: few; CDR3 DNA: TGTGCCAGCAGTTCCCGGGTTAGCGGGAGGTTGGGCGAGCAGTACTTC; CDR3 protein: CASSSRVSGRLGEQYF
CDR3 length: 13; J gene: TRBJ2-1; D gene: .; V gene: TRBV20-1; clone size: .; CDR3 DNA: TGCAGTGCTAGAGAGGGGCCCAAGAATGAGCAGTTCTTC; CDR3 protein: CSAREGPKNEQFF
CDR3 length: 14; J gene: TRBJ2-7; D gene: .; V gene: TRBV15; clone size: many; CDR3 DNA: TGTGCCACCAGCAGTCCATCGATACTCCACGAGCAGTACTTC; CDR3 protein: CATSSPSILHEQYF
CDR3 length: 14; J gene: TRBJ2-5; D gene: .; V gene: TRBV7-3; clone size: .; CDR3 DNA: TGTGCCAGCAGCCCCGGTATAGGGTCGGAGACCCAGTACTTC; CDR3 protein: CASSPGIGSETQYF
CDR3 length: 15; J gene: TRBJ2-1; D gene: .; V gene: TRBV6-5; clone size: .; CDR3 DNA: TGTGCCAGCAGTTACGAGGGGGACGCCTACAATGAGCAGTTCTTC; CDR3 protein: CASSYEGDAYNEQFF
CDR3 length: 12; J gene: TRBJ2-3; D gene: .; V gene: TRBV7-9; clone size: .; CDR3 DNA: TGTGCCAGCAGCATCGGACAGGATACGCAGTATTTT; CDR3 protein: CASSIGQDTQYF
CDR3 length: 15; J gene: TRBJ1-1; D gene: .; V gene: TRBV2; clone size: .; CDR3 DNA: TGTGCCAGCACCATGGGGAGGGGACAAAACACTGAAGCTTTCTTT; CDR3 protein: CASTMGRGQNTEAFF
CDR3 length: 15; J gene: TRBJ1-1; D gene: .; V gene: TRBV6-1; clone size: many; CDR3 DNA: TGTGCCAGCAGCCTAACGGGCGGTCTGAACACTGAAGCTTTCTTT; CDR3 protein: CASSLTGGLNTEAFF
CDR3 length: 12; J gene: TRBJ2-7; D gene: .; V gene: TRBV4-3; clone size: few; CDR3 DNA: TGCGCCAGCAGCCAAGAAAACGGCGAGCAGTACTTC; CDR3 protein: CASSQENGEQYF
CDR3 length: 14; J gene: TRBJ2-7; D gene: .; V gene: TRBV11-2; clone size: .; CDR3 DNA: TGTGCCAGCAGCCCGTCCCCGAGCTCCTACGAGCAGTACTTC; CDR3 protein: CASSPSPSSYEQYF
CDR3 length: 16; J gene: TRBJ2-1; D gene: .; V gene: TRBV7-9; clone size: few; CDR3 DNA: TGTGCCAGCAGCTTAGACTGGTGGGCGCCGAACAATGAGCAGTTCTTC; CDR3 protein: CASSLDWWAPNNEQFF
CDR3 length: 14; J gene: TRBJ1-6; D gene: TRBD1; V gene: TRBV20-1; clone size: .; CDR3 DNA: TGCAGTGCTAGCACAGGGGGCATGAATTCACCCCTCCACTTT; CDR3 protein: CSASTGGMNSPLHF
CDR3 length: 14; J gene: TRBJ1-1; D gene: .; V gene: TRBV6-1; clone size: .; CDR3 DNA: TGTGCCAGCACCTCTTTAGGGGCGAACACTGAAGCTTTCTTT; CDR3 protein: CASTSLGANTEAFF
CDR3 length: 13; J gene: TRBJ1-6; D gene: .; V gene: TRBV5-5; clone size: .; CDR3 DNA: TGTGCCAGCAGCTGGCCACCTCAGGGGTCCCTCCACTTT; CDR3 protein: CASSWPPQGSLHF
CDR3 length: 13; J gene: TRBJ1-3; D gene: .; V gene: TRBV20-1; clone size: many; CDR3 DNA: TGCAGTGCTACCCCGGACTCTGGAAACACCATATATTTT; CDR3 protein: CSATPDSGNTIYF
CDR3 length: 15; J gene: TRBJ2-3; D gene: .; V gene: TRBV5-1; clone size: few; CDR3 DNA: TGCGCCAGCAGCTTGGGAATCCAGTCCGCAGATACGCAGTATTTT; CDR3 protein: CASSLGIQSADTQYF
CDR3 length: 20; J gene: TRBJ2-4; D gene: TRBD1; V gene: TRBV11-2; clone size: .; CDR3 DNA: TGTGCCAGCAGCGGGGCTAGGACAGGGCCCCGCAATGTAGCCAAAAACATTCAGTACTTC; CDR3 protein: CASSGARTGPRNVAKNIQYF
CDR3 length: 15; J gene: TRBJ2-2; D gene: TRBD1; V gene: TRBV20-1; clone size: few; CDR3 DNA: TGCAGTGCTAGAGCCCGACAGGGGGAAACCGGGGAGCTGTTTTTT; CDR3 protein: CSARARQGETGELFF
CDR3 length: 18; J gene: TRBJ2-1; D gene: TRBD1; V gene: TRBV5-1; clone size: .; CDR3 DNA: TGCGCCAGCAGCCGGGACAGGGGGCCCGTAAGCTCCTACAATGAGCAGTTCTTC; CDR3 protein: CASSRDRGPVSSYNEQFF
CDR3 length: 15; J gene: TRBJ2-7; D gene: .; V gene: TRBV27; clone size: .; CDR3 DNA: TGTGCCAGCAGTCTTGACCCCCAGGGATACTACGAGCAGTACTTC; CDR3 protein: CASSLDPQGYYEQYF
CDR3 length: 13; J gene: TRBJ2-5; D gene: TRBD1; V gene: TRBV5-6; clone size: few; CDR3 DNA: TGTGCCAGCAGTCACGGGACAGGCGGATTTCAGTACTTC; CDR3 protein: CASSHGTGGFQYF
CDR3 length: 15; J gene: TRBJ2-1; D gene: .; V gene: TRBV9; clone size: few; CDR3 DNA: TGTGCCAGCAGCGTGGGGTTAAGCTCCTACAATGAGCAGTTCTTC; CDR3 protein: CASSVGLSSYNEQFF
CDR3 length: 16; J gene: TRBJ2-3; D gene: TRBD1; V gene: TRBV4-3; clone size: few; CDR3 DNA: TGCGCCAGCAGCCAGACAGGGGGACGATTCACAGATACGCAGTATTTT; CDR3 protein: CASSQTGGRFTDTQYF
CDR3 length: 16; J gene: TRBJ1-4; D gene: TRBD1; V gene: TRBV5-1; clone size: .; CDR3 DNA: TGCGCCAGCAGCGAACAGGGGGCGGCAAGTAATGAAAAACTGTTTTTT; CDR3 protein: CASSEQGAASNEKLFF
CDR3 length: 14; J gene: TRBJ2-7; D gene: TRBD1; V gene: TRBV5-6; clone size: few; CDR3 DNA: TGTGCCAGCAGCAGGACAGGGTTCTCCTACGAGCAGTACTTC; CDR3 protein: CASSRTGFSYEQYF
CDR3 length: 15; J gene: TRBJ2-2; D gene: .; V gene: TRBV20-1; clone size: few; CDR3 DNA: TGCAGTGCTAGATGGTCTTTAAGGGGGACCGGGGAGCTGTTTTTT; CDR3 protein: CSARWSLRGTGELFF
CDR3 length: 15; J gene: TRBJ2-3; D gene: .; V gene: TRBV20-1; clone size: .; CDR3 DNA: TGCAGTGCTAGGGAAGGCGGTGGAAGGGCGGGTACGCAGTATTTT; CDR3 protein: CSAREGGGRAGTQYF
CDR3 length: 18; J gene: TRBJ2-7; D gene: .; V gene: TRBV10-3; clone size: .; CDR3 DNA: TGTGCCATCAGTGAGTCTTCCTTGGGGCAGGGCCGCTCCTACGAGCAGTACTTC; CDR3 protein: CAISESSLGQGRSYEQYF
CDR3 length: 13; J gene: TRBJ2-4; D gene: .; V gene: TRBV6-5; clone size: .; CDR3 DNA: TGTGCCAGCAGTTACTCGAAGTACGACATTCAGTACTTC; CDR3 protein: CASSYSKYDIQYF
CDR3 length: 13; J gene: TRBJ2-5; D gene: .; V gene: TRBV7-9; clone size: few; CDR3 DNA: TGTGCCAGCAGCCCCGCTAGTCAAGAGACCCAGTACTTC; CDR3 protein: CASSPASQETQYF
CDR3 length: 15; J gene: TRBJ2-2; D gene: .; V gene: TRBV12-3/TRBV12-4; clone size: few; CDR3 DNA: TGTGCCAGCAGCGAACGGACTAAATACACCGGGGAGCTGTTTTTT; CDR3 protein: CASSERTKYTGELFF
CDR3 length: 13; J gene: TRBJ2-5; D gene: .; V gene: TRBV11-1; clone size: .; CDR3 DNA: TGTGCCAGCACTCCGAGGGAGGAAGAGACCCAGTACTTC; CDR3 protein: CASTPREEETQYF
CDR3 length: 15; J gene: TRBJ2-3; D gene: .; V gene: TRBV20-1; clone size: few; CDR3 DNA: TGCAGTGCTAGTTACTATTGGACTAGCACAGATACGCAGTATTTT; CDR3 protein: CSASYYWTSTDTQYF
CDR3 length: 14; J gene: TRBJ1-2; D gene: .; V gene: TRBV18; clone size: few; CDR3 DNA: TGTGCCAGCTCAAATGTCACAGTTCCCGGGGGCTACACCTTC; CDR3 protein: CASSNVTVPGGYTF
CDR3 length: 13; J gene: TRBJ1-1; D gene: .; V gene: TRBV9; clone size: .; CDR3 DNA: TGTGCCAGCAGCAGTTCGCGGGTGACTGAAGCTTTCTTT; CDR3 protein: CASSSSRVTEAFF
CDR3 length: 14; J gene: TRBJ2-1; D gene: .; V gene: TRBV5-1; clone size: .; CDR3 DNA: TGCGCCAGCAGCTTGAGATCCGGAGTCTATGAGCAGTTCTTC; CDR3 protein: CASSLRSGVYEQFF
CDR3 length: 12; J gene: TRBJ2-3; D gene: .; V gene: TRBV12-3/TRBV12-4; clone size: .; CDR3 DNA: TGTGCCAGCGGAGTCCCGACAGATACGCAGTATTTT; CDR3 protein: CASGVPTDTQYF
CDR3 length: 16; J gene: TRBJ1-5; D gene: .; V gene: TRBV6-1; clone size: few; CDR3 DNA: TGTGCCAGCAGTGATTGGGCAGGGGCTTTGAATCAGCCCCAGCATTTT; CDR3 protein: CASSDWAGALNQPQHF
CDR3 length: 15; J gene: TRBJ1-1; D gene: TRBD1; V gene: TRBV10-2; clone size: .; CDR3 DNA: TGCGCCAGCAGTGAGTCTGCAGGGGGGGTTACTGAAGCTTTCTTT; CDR3 protein: CASSESAGGVTEAFF
CDR3 length: 14; J gene: TRBJ1-2; D gene: .; V gene: TRBV7-8; clone size: .; CDR3 DNA: TGTGCCAGCAGCCCTGAGACCATTAACTATGGCTACACCTTC; CDR3 protein: CASSPETINYGYTF
CDR3 length: 16; J gene: TRBJ1-3; D gene: .; V gene: TRBV6-5; clone size: .; CDR3 DNA: TGTGCCAGCAGTTACTCCAGAGGACTCACTGGAAACACCATATATTTT; CDR3 protein: CASSYSRGLTGNTIYF
CDR3 length: 16; J gene: TRBJ1-3; D gene: TRBD1; V gene: TRBV10-2; clone size: few; CDR3 DNA: TGCGCCAGCAGGAACCGGGACAGAAGCTCTGGAAACACCATATATTTT; CDR3 protein: CASRNRDRSSGNTIYF
CDR3 length: 18; J gene: TRBJ2-3; D gene: TRBD2; V gene: TRBV24-1; clone size: .; CDR3 DNA: TGTGCCACCAGTGATTTGAGGGGACTAGCGGGAGGCACAGATACGCAGTATTTT; CDR3 protein: CATSDLRGLAGGTDTQYF
CDR3 length: 18; J gene: TRBJ2-1; D gene: .; V gene: TRBV15; clone size: few; CDR3 DNA: TGTGCCACCAGCAGAGAGGGAACCCAAGGGGGGATATTCAATGAGCAGTTCTTC; CDR3 protein: CATSREGTQGGIFNEQFF